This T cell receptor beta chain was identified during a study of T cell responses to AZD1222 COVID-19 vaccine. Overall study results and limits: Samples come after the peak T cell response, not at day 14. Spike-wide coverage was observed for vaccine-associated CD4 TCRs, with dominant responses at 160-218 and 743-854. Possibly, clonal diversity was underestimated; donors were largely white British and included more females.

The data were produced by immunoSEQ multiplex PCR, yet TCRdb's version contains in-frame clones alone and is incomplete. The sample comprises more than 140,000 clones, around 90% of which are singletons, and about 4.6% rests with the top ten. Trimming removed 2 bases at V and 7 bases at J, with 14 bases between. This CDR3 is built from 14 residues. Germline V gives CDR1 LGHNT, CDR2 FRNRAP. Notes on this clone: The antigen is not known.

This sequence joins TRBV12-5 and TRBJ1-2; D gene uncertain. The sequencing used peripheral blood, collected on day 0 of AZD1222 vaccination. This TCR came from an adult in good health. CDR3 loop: CASGLIGNDGGYTF. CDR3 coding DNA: TGTGCTAGTGGTTTGATAGGGAATGACGGTGGCTACACCTTC.